This TCR beta chain comes out of a study of memory B cells and T cells in multiple sclerosis. A word on this clone: The antigen is unknown.

Separate sequencing covered autoproliferating (CFSE-dim) and non-proliferating (CFSE-high) T cells from stimulus-free culture. Pooled replicate wells came from approximately 5x10^7 CFSE-labeled PBMCs cultured less than 8 days without stimulus. PBMCs were labeled with around 0.5 uM CFSE and cultured without exogenous stimuli. This table comes from immunoSEQ multiplex PCR, and its TCRdb copy is limited to in-frame clones, with some not included. The table shows over 35,000 clones, with roughly four fifths occurring only once. Material: PBMCs from blood kept in culture. The TCR comes from a human donor with multiple sclerosis.

CDR3 loop: CASSLAADTEAFF. The CDR3 DNA is TGCGCCAGCAGCTTGGCCGCCGACACTGAAGCTTTCTTT. This rearrangement joins TRBV5-1 to TRBJ1-1; D unclear. Germline CDR1 reads SGHRS; CDR2 reads YFSETQ. V dropped 0 bases and J dropped 3 bases, with 6 bases sitting between them. The CDR3 consists of 13 residues.